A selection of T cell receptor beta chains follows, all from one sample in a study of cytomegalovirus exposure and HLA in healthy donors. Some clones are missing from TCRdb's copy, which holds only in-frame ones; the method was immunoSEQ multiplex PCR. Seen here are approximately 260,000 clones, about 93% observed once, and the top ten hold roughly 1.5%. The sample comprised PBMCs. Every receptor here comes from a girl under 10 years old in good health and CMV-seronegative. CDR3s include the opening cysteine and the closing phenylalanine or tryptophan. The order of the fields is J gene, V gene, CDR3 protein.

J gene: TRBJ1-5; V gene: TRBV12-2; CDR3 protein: CASRPAPGQSIGPQHF
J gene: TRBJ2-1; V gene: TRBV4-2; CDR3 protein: CASSQGRPWESRDNEQFF
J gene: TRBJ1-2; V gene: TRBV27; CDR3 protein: CASSYGTPTTYGYTF
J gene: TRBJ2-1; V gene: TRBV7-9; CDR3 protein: CASPRGSGTSGEQFF
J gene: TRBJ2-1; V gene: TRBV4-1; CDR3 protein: CASSQESLADNEQFF
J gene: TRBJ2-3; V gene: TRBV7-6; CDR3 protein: CASSWGPGQGGADTQYF
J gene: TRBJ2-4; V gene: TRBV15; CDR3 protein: CATSRIQGAQGAKNIQYF
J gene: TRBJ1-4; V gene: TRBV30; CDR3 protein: CAYDPGGRDEKLFF
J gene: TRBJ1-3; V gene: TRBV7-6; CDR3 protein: CASSRDSLLSGNTIYF
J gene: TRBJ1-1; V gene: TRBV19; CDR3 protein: CASSRPGGNTEAFF
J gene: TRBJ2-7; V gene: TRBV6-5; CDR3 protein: CASSYRWLAGTYEQYF
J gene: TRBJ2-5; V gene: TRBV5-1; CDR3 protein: CASTSGGSQETQYF
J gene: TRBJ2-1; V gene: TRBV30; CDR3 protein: CAWSVPTGEQFF
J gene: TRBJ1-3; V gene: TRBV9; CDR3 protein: CASSVVARGSGNTIYF
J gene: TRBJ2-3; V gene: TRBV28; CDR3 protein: CASSRTSGSWGTDTQYF
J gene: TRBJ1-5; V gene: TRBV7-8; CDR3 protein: CASSINTGAINQPQHF
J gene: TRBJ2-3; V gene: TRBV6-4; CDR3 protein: CASRGEWGLRTDTQYF
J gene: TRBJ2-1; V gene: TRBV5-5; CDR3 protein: CASSFSEVSYNEQFF
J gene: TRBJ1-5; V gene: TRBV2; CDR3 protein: CASKSTALANQPQHF
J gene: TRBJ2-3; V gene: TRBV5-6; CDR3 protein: CASSRQGTITSTDTQYF
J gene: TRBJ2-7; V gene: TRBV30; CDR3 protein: CAWDLGGGSYEQYF
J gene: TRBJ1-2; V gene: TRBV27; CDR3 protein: CASSRTGGADGYTF
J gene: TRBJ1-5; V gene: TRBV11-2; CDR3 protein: CASSPDRDTSNQPQHF
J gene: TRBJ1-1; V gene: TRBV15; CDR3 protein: CATSAERDGNTEAFF
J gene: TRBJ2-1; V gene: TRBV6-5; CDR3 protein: CASRPGLAHNEQFF
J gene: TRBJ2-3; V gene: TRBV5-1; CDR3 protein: CASSSSGRPDTQYF
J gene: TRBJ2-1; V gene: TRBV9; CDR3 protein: CASSAGAGGGNEQFF
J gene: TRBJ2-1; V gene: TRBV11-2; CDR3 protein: CASSGGLGQSSSSYNEQFF
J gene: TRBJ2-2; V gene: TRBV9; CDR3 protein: CASSVVASGVGGELFF
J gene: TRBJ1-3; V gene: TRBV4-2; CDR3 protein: CASSQESGWSSGNTIYF
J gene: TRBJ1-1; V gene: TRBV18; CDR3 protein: CASSPTGGRWDTEAFF
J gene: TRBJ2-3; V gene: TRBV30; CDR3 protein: CAWSVLAGSTDTQYF
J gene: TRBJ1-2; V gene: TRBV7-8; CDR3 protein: CASSLGPETVYGYTF
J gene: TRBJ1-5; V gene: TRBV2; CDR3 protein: CASSVPTGQPQHF
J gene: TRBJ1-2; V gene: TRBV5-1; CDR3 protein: CASSLSGSYGYTF
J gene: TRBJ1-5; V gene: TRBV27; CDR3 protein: CASSLQQYQPQHF
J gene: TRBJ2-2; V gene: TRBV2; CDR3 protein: CASTGLVDTGGLFF
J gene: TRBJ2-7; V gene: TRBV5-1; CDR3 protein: CASSFVTGSSYEQYF
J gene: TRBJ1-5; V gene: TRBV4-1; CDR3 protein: CASSQDRGQGARGAYQPRHF
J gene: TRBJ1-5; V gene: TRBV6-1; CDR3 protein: CANGAGRDRDQPQHF
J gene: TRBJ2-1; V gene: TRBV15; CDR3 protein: CATRVSGGFNEQFF
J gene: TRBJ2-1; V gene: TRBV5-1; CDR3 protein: CASSWTGVAWNEQFF
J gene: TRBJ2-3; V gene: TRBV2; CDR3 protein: CASSEALRLAGEKDTQYF
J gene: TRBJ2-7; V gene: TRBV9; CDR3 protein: CASSGPSYEQYF
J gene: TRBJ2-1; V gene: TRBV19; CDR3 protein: CASSIVAGQGYNEQFF
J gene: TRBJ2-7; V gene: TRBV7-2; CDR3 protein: CASSPSLGPSYEQYF
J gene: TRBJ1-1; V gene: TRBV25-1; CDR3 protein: CASSTGQLNTEAFF
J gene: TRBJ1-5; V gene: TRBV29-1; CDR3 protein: CSVGRDRNQPQHF
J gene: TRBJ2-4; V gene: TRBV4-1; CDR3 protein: CASSQEETRVDIQYF
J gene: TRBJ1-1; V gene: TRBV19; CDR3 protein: CASILYRGRGNTEAFF
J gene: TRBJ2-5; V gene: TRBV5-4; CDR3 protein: CASSLEQGAWEQYF
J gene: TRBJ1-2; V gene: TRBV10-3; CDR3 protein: CAITQGQGENYGYTF
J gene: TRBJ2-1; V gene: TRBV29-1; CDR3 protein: CSVAIQGANEQFF
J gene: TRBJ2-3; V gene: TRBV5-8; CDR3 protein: CASSLGLADTDTQYF
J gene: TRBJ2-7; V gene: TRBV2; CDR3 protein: CASRYGLLGQGAPYEQYF
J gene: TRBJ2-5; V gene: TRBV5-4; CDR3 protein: CASSPAGGPETQYF
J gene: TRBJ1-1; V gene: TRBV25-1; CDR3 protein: CASNAFGNTEAFF
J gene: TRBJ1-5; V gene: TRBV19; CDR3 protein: CASSIESWGLSNQPQHF
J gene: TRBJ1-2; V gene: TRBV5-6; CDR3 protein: CASSLGRSVRGPYGYTF
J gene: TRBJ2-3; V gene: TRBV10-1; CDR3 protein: CASSGGTGVGTDTQYF